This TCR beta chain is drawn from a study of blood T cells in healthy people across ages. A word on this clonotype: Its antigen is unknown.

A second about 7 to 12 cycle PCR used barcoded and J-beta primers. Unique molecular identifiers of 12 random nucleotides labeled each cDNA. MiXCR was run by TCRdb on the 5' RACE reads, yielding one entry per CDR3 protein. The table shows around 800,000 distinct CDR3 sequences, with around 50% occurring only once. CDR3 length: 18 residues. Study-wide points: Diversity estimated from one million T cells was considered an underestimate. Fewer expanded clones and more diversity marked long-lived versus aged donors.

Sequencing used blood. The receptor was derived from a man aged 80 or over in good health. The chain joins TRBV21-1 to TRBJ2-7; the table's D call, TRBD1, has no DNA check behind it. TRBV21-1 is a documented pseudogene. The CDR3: CASSNPLGESGQTYEQYF. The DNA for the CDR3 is TGTGCCAGCAGCAATCCCCTGGGAGAGAGCGGGCAGACCTACGAGCAGTACTTC.